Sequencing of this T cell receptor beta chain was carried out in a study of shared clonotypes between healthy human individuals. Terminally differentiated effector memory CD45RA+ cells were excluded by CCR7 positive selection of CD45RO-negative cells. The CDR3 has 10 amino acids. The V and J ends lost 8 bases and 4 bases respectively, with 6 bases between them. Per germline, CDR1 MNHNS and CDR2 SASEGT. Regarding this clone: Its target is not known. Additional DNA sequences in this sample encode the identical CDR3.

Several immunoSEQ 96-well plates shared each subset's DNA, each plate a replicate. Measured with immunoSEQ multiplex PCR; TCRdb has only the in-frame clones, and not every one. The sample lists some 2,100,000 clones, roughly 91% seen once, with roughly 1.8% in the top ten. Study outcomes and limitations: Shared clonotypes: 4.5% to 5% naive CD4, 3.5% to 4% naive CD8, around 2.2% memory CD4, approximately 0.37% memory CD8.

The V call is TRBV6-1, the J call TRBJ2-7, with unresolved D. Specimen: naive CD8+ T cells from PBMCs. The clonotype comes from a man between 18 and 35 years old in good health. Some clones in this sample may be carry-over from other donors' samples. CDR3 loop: CASSEYEQYF. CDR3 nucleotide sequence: TGTGCCAGCTCGGAGTACGAGCAGTACTTC.